This TCR beta chain stems from a study of T cell changes during pregnancy in multiple sclerosis. TCRdb keeps only in-frame clones here, not all; method: immunoSEQ multiplex PCR. The table has about 42,000 clones, approximately 81% seen once. CDR3 length: 13 residues. In germline, CDR1 is SGHVS, CDR2 FQNEAQ. The germline V and J ends were trimmed by 8 bases and 7 bases, with 15 bases remaining between them. This chain connects TRBV7-8 to TRBJ2-1, with D possibly matching TRBD1 (7 bases). The clonotype originates from a female donor with multiple sclerosis, enrolled in a pregnancy study. The sample consisted of CD4+ T cells from peripheral blood mononuclear cells, taken before pregnancy. CDR3 sequence reads: CASSRRGQNEQFF. The CDR3 bases are TGTGCCAGCTCGCGGAGGGGGCAGAATGAGCAGTTCTTC.